These 32 T cell receptor beta chains were all obtained from the same sample, sequenced in a study of cytomegalovirus exposure and HLA in healthy donors. PCR amplification relied on 60 Vbeta primers (plus 13 Jbeta primers). Clones were read by immunoSEQ multiplex PCR, and TCRdb kept only the in-frame ones, dropping some. Of about 120,000 clones in the sample, less than 75% were seen once. What was sequenced was PBMCs. All receptors derive from a woman aged 40 to 49 in good health and CMV-seronegative.

The rearrangement links TRBV7-2 to TRBJ2-2; 10 bases match TRBD1. CDR1 and CDR2 (germline): SGHTA, FQGNSA. Germline trimming cut 0 bases from V and 5 bases from J; bases unmatched to any gene: 3. There are 16 residues in the CDR3. CDR3 sequence reads: CASSLATGGLTGELFF. Written as DNA, the CDR3 is TGTGCCAGCAGCTTAGCGACAGGGGGCTTAACCGGGGAGCTGTTTTTT.

This chain connects TRBV7-9 to TRBJ1-5; 7 bases align to TRBD1. Germline loops: CDR1 SEHNR, CDR2 FQNEAQ (reference sequence). The CDR3 contains 14 residues. V trimming: 6 bases; J trimming: 2 bases; junction bases outside the gene matches: 4. The CDR3 loop reads CASSTGTGNQPQHF. Here the CDR3 DNA reads TGTGCCAGCAGTACCGGGACAGGCAATCAGCCCCAGCATTTT.

The chain recombines TRBV4-2 with TRBJ2-3; 10 bases fit TRBD2. This CDR3 comprises 16 residues. Per germline, CDR1 LGHNA and CDR2 YNFKEQ. V was pared by 0 bases and J by 4 bases, with 4 bases of the junction left unmatched. In DNA, the CDR3 is TGTGCCAGCAGCCAAGATCAAGCGGGGGGGCCAGATACGCAGTATTTT. Its protein is CASSQDQAGGPDTQYF.

This clone was observed a few times. Here the CDR3 DNA reads TGCAGCGTTGAAAGGAGGGAGGGCACAGATACGCAGTATTTT. Residues: CSVERREGTDTQYF. The rearrangement links TRBV29-1 to TRBJ2-3; TRBD2 is a possible D gene (6 bases). There are 14 residues in the CDR3. Trimming shortened V by 2 bases and J by 1 base, and 10 bases separated the two germline ends. CDR1 SQVTM and CDR2 ANQGSEA come from the germline V gene.

The genes are TRBV7-2 and TRBJ1-6, with D possibly matching TRBD1 (6 bases). The V gene lost 1 base and the J gene lost 9 bases, with 19 bases spanning the gap. The CDR3 length is 17 residues. CDR1 is SGHTA, CDR2 FQGNSA, per germline. CDR3 sequence reads: CASSLVLFRDKSSPLHF. Here the CDR3 DNA reads TGTGCCAGCAGCTTAGTTTTGTTCCGGGACAAAAGTTCACCCCTCCACTTT.

A single count supports this clone. V and J are TRBV6-5 and TRBJ1-2; 7 nucleotides align to TRBD1. The CDR3 loop spans 13 amino acids. The V and J ends lost 6 bases and 4 bases, in that order; junction bases with no gene match: 5. Germline-derived CDR1 and CDR2 are MNHEY and SVGAGI. The CDR3 spells CASRAGGPYGYTF. The CDR3 DNA is TGTGCCAGCAGGGCAGGGGGGCCCTATGGCTACACCTTC.

This chain uses TRBV19 with TRBJ2-5; 11 bases line up with TRBD1. Looked up from germline, CDR1 is LNHDA and CDR2 is SQIVND (reference sequence). The trim removed 6 bases at V and 5 bases at J, leaving 8 bases unmatched. This CDR3 comprises 15 residues. As DNA, the CDR3 is TGTGCCAGTAGCCCGGGACAGGGGGAGAGGGAGACCCAGTACTTC. Translated, it gives CASSPGQGERETQYF. Looking up the rest from reference TRBV19 and TRBJ2-5 gives the full variable domain: DGGITQSPKYLFRKEGQNVTLSCEQNLNHDAMYWYRQDPGQGLRLIYYSQIVNDFQKGDIAEGYSVSREKKESFPLTVTSAQKNPTAFYLCASSPGQGERETQYFGPGTRLLVL.

This clone appeared once. V usage is TRBV9 and J usage is TRBJ2-5; the D gene is possibly TRBD1 (7 bases). This CDR3 region has 16 residues. The V end was cut by 1 base, the J end by 5 bases, with 18 bases between. Germline V lookup: CDR1 SGDLS, CDR2 YYNGEE. The CDR3 loop reads CASSVTTGEARETQYF. The CDR3 DNA reads as TGTGCCAGCAGCGTAACAACAGGGGAGGCGAGGGAGACCCAGTACTTC.

V gene TRBV7-3 combines with J gene TRBJ1-1; 8 bases align to TRBD1. V was clipped by 6 bases and J by 1 base; unmatched bases: 4. The V gene's germline CDR1 is SGHTA and CDR2 FQGTGA. CDR3 size: 14 residues. Written as DNA, the CDR3 is TGTGCCAGCAGTTCGACAGGGGCGAACACTGAAGCTTTCTTT. Encoded protein: CASSSTGANTEAFF.

This clone was seen only a few times. The chain joins TRBV6-6 to TRBJ1-1; TRBD1 matches at 7 bases. This CDR3 comprises 16 residues. J gave up 4 bases and V 2 bases, and 10 bases lay outside the gene matches. Per the germline V gene, CDR1 is MNHNY and CDR2 is SVGAGI (reference sequence). CDR3 sequence reads: CASSYPGTGEVTEAFF. The CDR3, as DNA: TGTGCCAGCAGTTACCCCGGAACAGGGGAAGTCACTGAAGCTTTCTTT.

V is TRBV6-1 and J is TRBJ1-4; D possibly corresponds to TRBD1 (5 bases). CDR1 and CDR2 (germline): MNHNS, SASEGT. The CDR3 is 14 residues long. V dropped 5 bases and J dropped 3 bases, with 10 bases sitting between them. CDR3 sequence reads: CASSWGWANEKLFF. CDR3 bases: TGTGCCAGCAGTTGGGGCTGGGCTAATGAAAAACTGTTTTTT.

The chain joins TRBV7-2 to TRBJ2-3; D remains unclear. Germline V gives CDR1 SGHTA, CDR2 FQGNSA. The V and J ends lost 3 bases and 4 bases respectively, with 8 bases between them. This CDR3 is built from 13 residues. In DNA form, the CDR3 reads TGTGCCAGCAGCTTTTTCCGGGCAGATACGCAGTATTTT. Protein sequence: CASSFFRADTQYF.

The chain joins TRBV6-5 to TRBJ2-5, with D maybe TRBD1 (5 bases). Germline CDR1 reads MNHEY; CDR2 reads SVGAGI. V dropped 7 bases and J dropped 1 base, with 10 bases sitting between them. CDR3 length: 13 amino acids. CDR3: CASTGQLQETQYF. CDR3 nucleotide sequence: TGTGCCAGCACCGGACAACTCCAAGAGACCCAGTACTTC.

The J gene is TRBJ2-5, the V gene TRBV6-5; 8 bases match TRBD1. V lost 5 bases to trimming and J lost 4 bases; unmatched junction nucleotides: 9. The CDR3 contains 15 residues. The germline V gene encodes CDR1 MNHEY and CDR2 SVGAGI. DNA for the CDR3: TGTGCCAGCAGTAATGACAGGGGCAGTGGAGAGACCCAGTACTTC. Residues: CASSNDRGSGETQYF.

This clone was detected only a few times. The rearrangement links TRBV7-2 to TRBJ2-3; no clear D. V shed 4 bases and J shed 4 bases, with 18 bases lying between them. The germline gives CDR1 SGHTA, CDR2 FQGNSA. This CDR3 comprises 16 residues. CDR3 nucleotide sequence: TGTGCCAGCAGCTCCAAAAACCCCGCTCTAGCAGATACGCAGTATTTT. Encoded protein: CASSSKNPALADTQYF.

This chain's CDR3 is CASSIANEWDRGVKNIQYF. As DNA, the CDR3 is TGTGCCAGTAGTATAGCTAACGAATGGGACAGGGGTGTCAAAAACATTCAGTACTTC. This chain links TRBV19 with TRBJ2-4; TRBD1 aligns across 10 bases. The CDR3 covers 19 residues. The V gene end was trimmed by 1 base and the J gene end by 3 bases; junction bases not matched to a gene: 12. CDR1 and CDR2 (germline): LNHDA, SQIVND (reference sequence).

CDR3 DNA sequence: TGTGCCAGCAGTCTCCAGGGGGCCAAAAACATTCAGTACTTC. As protein: CASSLQGAKNIQYF. This chain joins TRBV27 and TRBJ2-4, with D maybe TRBD1 (6 bases). Germline-derived CDR1 and CDR2 are MNHEY and SMNVEV (reference sequence). V lost 5 bases to trimming and J lost 1 base, with 9 bases between them. The CDR3 is 14 residues long.

The V gene is TRBV11-2, the J gene TRBJ2-7, with 8 bases fitting TRBD1. The CDR3 spans 12 residues. Trimming at V came to 5 bases and at J to 7 bases, leaving 4 bases not matched to a gene. Germline V gene sequence: CDR1 SGHAT, CDR2 FQNNGV. CDR3 region: CASSQGAGEQYF. The CDR3 DNA follows: TGTGCCAGCAGCCAGGGGGCGGGGGAGCAGTACTTC.

This clone showed up just a few times. The chain employs TRBV16 and TRBJ1-5, with a tentative D call TRBD1 (6 bases). Germline V CDR1 and CDR2: KGHSY, FQNENV. The V end was cut by 3 bases, the J end by 4 bases, with 7 bases between. CDR3 length equals 13 residues. The chain's CDR3 is CASSQGANQPQHF. The DNA of the CDR3 is TGTGCCAGCAGCCAGGGGGCAAATCAGCCCCAGCATTTT. Drawing the rest from reference TRBV16 and TRBJ1-5, the complete variable domain is GEEVAQTPKHLVRGEGQKAKLYCAPIKGHSYVFWYQQVLKNEFKFLISFQNENVFDETGMPKERFSAKCLPNSPCSLEIQATKLEDSAVYFCASSQGANQPQHFGDGTRLSIL.

This chain uses TRBV19 with TRBJ2-6; D gene unclear. CDR1 and CDR2 (germline): LNHDA, SQIVND (reference sequence). With 10 bases removed from V and 2 bases from J, the gap between germline ends came to 12 bases. The CDR3 consists of 14 residues. CDR3 nucleotides: TGTGCCACCCTTGACGGAGCTGGGGCCAACGTCCTGACTTTC. Translation: CATLDGAGANVLTF.

The chain combines TRBV19 with TRBJ1-5, with D possibly TRBD1 on 5 matching bases. Germline V lookup: CDR1 LNHDA, CDR2 SQIVND (reference sequence). Deletions cut 8 bases from V and 0 bases from J, with 8 bases between. The CDR3 covers 13 residues. The CDR3 DNA follows: TGTGCCAGTCAGGGCTATAGCAATCAGCCCCAGCATTTT. It is translated as CASQGYSNQPQHF.

This chain uses TRBV11-2 with TRBJ2-1; 11 bases are shared with TRBD2. The CDR3 has 14 amino acids. Germline CDR1 reads SGHAT; CDR2 reads FQNNGV. V lost 3 bases and J lost 10; bases outside the gene matches: 5. DNA of the CDR3: TGTGCCAGCAGCTTTAGCGGGGGGGTGGGGGAGCAGTTCTTC. Its protein is CASSFSGGVGEQFF.

The rearrangement uses TRBV28 and TRBJ1-4; D is uncertain. Trimming removed 4 bases from V and 5 bases from J, with 8 bases in between. The CDR3 has 13 amino acids. CDR1 is MDHEN and CDR2 is SYDVKM in the germline V gene. Here the CDR3 DNA reads TGTGCCAGCAGTTCCGGACTCAATGAAAAACTGTTTTTT. This translates into CASSSGLNEKLFF.

The CDR3 reads CASSLDFGRVDEQFF. CDR3 coding DNA: TGTGCCAGCAGCTTAGATTTCGGCAGGGTCGATGAGCAGTTCTTC. This sequence joins TRBV7-2 and TRBJ2-1; D may be TRBD1 (5 bases). The CDR3 is made up of 15 amino acids. V was clipped by 1 base and J by 8 bases, with 15 bases between them. Germline V gives CDR1 SGHTA, CDR2 FQGNSA.

The chain links TRBV5-4 to TRBJ2-2; 8 nucleotides agree with TRBD2. The CDR3 contains 16 residues. V gave up 6 bases and J gave up 0 bases; unmatched junction bases: 7. Germline loops: CDR1 SGHNT, CDR2 YYREEE (reference sequence). The CDR3 nucleotides read TGTGCCAGCAATCTAGATAGCGGGACGAACACCGGGGAGCTGTTTTTT. Protein sequence: CASNLDSGTNTGELFF.

The chain has TRBV5-1 and TRBJ1-5; D possibly corresponds to TRBD1 (5 bases). CDR3 length: 15 residues. The germline gives CDR1 SGHRS, CDR2 YFSETQ. Trimming removed 2 bases from V and 0 bases from J, with 9 bases in between. CDR3 bases: TGCGCCAGCAGCTTATCAGGGATTAGCAATCAGCCCCAGCATTTT. As protein: CASSLSGISNQPQHF.

The V gene is TRBV28, the J gene TRBJ1-1; tentatively, D is TRBD1 (5 bases). The CDR3 has 15 amino acids. Germline values: CDR1 MDHEN, CDR2 SYDVKM. V was trimmed by 4 bases and J by 11 bases, leaving 23 bases between them. The CDR3 nucleotides read TGTGCCAGCAGTTACATCAGGGTGCGAGCAACCCGTGCTTTCTTT. It encodes CASSYIRVRATRAFF.

This chain connects TRBV7-9 to TRBJ1-1; no clear D gene. In germline, CDR1 is SEHNR, CDR2 FQNEAQ (reference sequence). Trimming pared 2 bases from V and 6 bases from J, leaving 7 bases between. There are 12 residues in the CDR3. The CDR3: CASSLRGAEAFF. The CDR3 region has the DNA TGTGCCAGCAGCTTACGGGGTGCTGAAGCTTTCTTT.

The chain uses TRBV25-1 and TRBJ2-3; 8 bases fit TRBD2. The CDR3 is 15 amino acids. Germline V gene sequence: CDR1 MGHDK, CDR2 SYGVNS. J gave up 4 bases and V 3 bases, and 6 bases lay outside the gene matches. DNA of the CDR3: TGTGCCAGCAGTGAGAAAGGACTAGCATCAGATACGCAGTATTTT. This encodes CASSEKGLASDTQYF.

The chain uses TRBV29-1 and TRBJ2-3; no clear D. V was cut by 7 bases and J by 2 bases, with 13 bases left in between. Germline-derived CDR1 and CDR2 are SQVTM and ANQGSEA. CDR3 length: 13 amino acids. The CDR3 DNA is TGCAGCGCCAGAGGTACCAACACAGATACGCAGTATTTT. It yields the protein CSARGTNTDTQYF.

This sequence joins TRBV7-8 and TRBJ2-5, with D unresolved. V lost 7 bases, J lost 5 bases, and 17 bases lay in between. The CDR3 is made up of 14 amino acids. Germline-derived CDR1 and CDR2 are SGHVS and FQNEAQ. The CDR3 protein is CASTGRFIGETQYF. The CDR3 DNA reads TGTGCCAGCACCGGTCGATTCATCGGGGAGACCCAGTACTTC.

This chain joins TRBV5-1 and TRBJ2-7, with D possibly being TRBD1 (6 bases). Trimming took off 2 bases at V and 2 bases at J, with 17 bases between the two ends. The CDR3 runs 16 residues. Germline lookup yields CDR1 SGHRS and CDR2 YFSETQ. CDR3 DNA: TGCGCCAGCAGCTTTTTATCCTGGGACATGGCCTACGAGCAGTACTTC. Translating gives CASSFLSWDMAYEQYF.